The rows below give T cell receptor beta chains drawn from one sample of a study of blood T cells in healthy people across ages. MiXCR was run by TCRdb on the 5' RACE reads, yielding one entry per CDR3 protein. The table has some 1.5 million distinct CDR3 sequences, roughly 43% seen once. The sample was blood. Receptors originate from a woman under 30 in good health. Both conserved end residues are part of each CDR3. The order of the fields is V gene, CDR3 protein.

v_call: TRBV7-2; cdr3_aa: CASSLQFGGSYNEQFF
v_call: TRBV7-7; cdr3_aa: CASSQTTGVKNTGELFF
v_call: TRBV7-2; cdr3_aa: CASAPRGASGGPYNEQFF
v_call: TRBV29-1; cdr3_aa: CSVGSGKSSYNEQFF
v_call: TRBV6-2/TRBV6-3; cdr3_aa: CASIGLADEQFF
v_call: TRBV7-9; cdr3_aa: CASSLAASYEQFF
v_call: TRBV24-1; cdr3_aa: CATSPKQEKETQYF
v_call: TRBV7-8; cdr3_aa: CASSLVDGRGFF
v_call: TRBV6-6; cdr3_aa: CASIKDGTSYEQYF
v_call: TRBV7-2; cdr3_aa: CASSFSDREQFF
v_call: TRBV10-3; cdr3_aa: CGIKSGQGAKNIQYF
v_call: TRBV7-9; cdr3_aa: CAGSPKGGETQYF
v_call: TRBV12-3/TRBV12-4; cdr3_aa: CASRLAGAQETQYF
v_call: TRBV7-9; cdr3_aa: CASSPLPGATYNEQFF
v_call: TRBV24-1; cdr3_aa: CATSDPDRWEQYF
v_call: TRBV6-5; cdr3_aa: CASLAQWKLNTEAFF
v_call: TRBV28; cdr3_aa: CATLGGLNTEAFF
v_call: TRBV15; cdr3_aa: CATSREGLAGPYEQYF
v_call: TRBV6-1; cdr3_aa: CASSAQTGWQLEQYF
v_call: TRBV10-3; cdr3_aa: CAISDTGGPTDTQYF
v_call: TRBV10-3; cdr3_aa: CAVGLISYNEQFF
v_call: TRBV28; cdr3_aa: CASSLAPARYEQYF
v_call: TRBV5-1; cdr3_aa: CASSRDRGHETQYF
v_call: TRBV20-1; cdr3_aa: CSARVSGGATYEQYF
v_call: TRBV6-2/TRBV6-3; cdr3_aa: CASMSGLLTGELFF
v_call: TRBV13; cdr3_aa: CASSAFMYGAISGELFF
v_call: TRBV11-2; cdr3_aa: CATPGDLGYNEQFF
v_call: TRBV9; cdr3_aa: CASSVAQTGRDTEAFF
v_call: TRBV20-1; cdr3_aa: CSARPGTGGVTEAFF
v_call: TRBV12-3/TRBV12-4; cdr3_aa: CASSFQVDYGYTF
v_call: TRBV28; cdr3_aa: CASSLAGGPPQETQYF
v_call: TRBV6-2/TRBV6-3; cdr3_aa: CASSYSTSGGYEQYF
v_call: TRBV13; cdr3_aa: CASSLVPTSYGYTF
v_call: TRBV2; cdr3_aa: CASSVQAILFF
v_call: TRBV6-2/TRBV6-3; cdr3_aa: CASSRQGVSAFF
v_call: TRBV28; cdr3_aa: CASSLSGTVTDTQYF
v_call: TRBV27; cdr3_aa: CVSRQGTYGYTF
v_call: TRBV6-2/TRBV6-3; cdr3_aa: CASSYFGDGFEQFF
v_call: TRBV7-2; cdr3_aa: CASSPPLAGALYNEQFF
v_call: TRBV3-1; cdr3_aa: CASSSDRDSVLLGYTF
v_call: TRBV14; cdr3_aa: CASSTSGPYTF
v_call: TRBV7-9; cdr3_aa: CASSPPSGTLSTDTQYF
v_call: TRBV9; cdr3_aa: CASSPDLNEQYF
v_call: TRBV12-3/TRBV12-4; cdr3_aa: CASSPREAETQYF
v_call: TRBV7-9; cdr3_aa: CASSFRSGGGHDTQYF
v_call: TRBV7-2; cdr3_aa: CASSVDRGIYNEQYF
v_call: TRBV6-5; cdr3_aa: CASSYSGFINTEAFF
v_call: TRBV12-3/TRBV12-4; cdr3_aa: CASSTEMNTEAFF
v_call: TRBV27; cdr3_aa: CASSYRPRFYNSPLHF
v_call: TRBV7-6; cdr3_aa: CASSLEVLSVSSYNEQFF
v_call: TRBV24-1; cdr3_aa: CATSEGALGEQYF
v_call: TRBV2; cdr3_aa: CTSSGLAGHLNEQFF
v_call: TRBV20-1; cdr3_aa: CSARVRLAGDYEQYF
v_call: TRBV28; cdr3_aa: CASGSRGKGDYGYTF
v_call: TRBV7-2; cdr3_aa: CASSQRALRETQYF